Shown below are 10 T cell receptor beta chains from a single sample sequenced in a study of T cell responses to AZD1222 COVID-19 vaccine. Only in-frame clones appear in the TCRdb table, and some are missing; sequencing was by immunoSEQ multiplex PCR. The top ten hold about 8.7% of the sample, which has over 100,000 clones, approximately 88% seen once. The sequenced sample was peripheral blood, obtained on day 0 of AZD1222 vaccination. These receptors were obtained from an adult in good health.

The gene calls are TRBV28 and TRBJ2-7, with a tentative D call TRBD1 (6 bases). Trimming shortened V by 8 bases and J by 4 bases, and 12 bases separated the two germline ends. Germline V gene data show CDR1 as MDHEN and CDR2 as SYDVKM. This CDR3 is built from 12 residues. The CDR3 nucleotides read TGTGCCAGCGGATTAAGGGGGTACGAGCAGTACTTC. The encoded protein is CASGLRGYEQYF.

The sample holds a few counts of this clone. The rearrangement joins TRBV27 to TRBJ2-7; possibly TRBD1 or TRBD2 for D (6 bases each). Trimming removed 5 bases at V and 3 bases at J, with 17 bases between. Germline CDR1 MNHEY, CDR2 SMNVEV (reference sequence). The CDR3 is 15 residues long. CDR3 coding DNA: TGTGCCAGCAGTCTAAAGGGGGACTCATTCTACGAGCAGTACTTC. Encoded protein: CASSLKGDSFYEQYF.

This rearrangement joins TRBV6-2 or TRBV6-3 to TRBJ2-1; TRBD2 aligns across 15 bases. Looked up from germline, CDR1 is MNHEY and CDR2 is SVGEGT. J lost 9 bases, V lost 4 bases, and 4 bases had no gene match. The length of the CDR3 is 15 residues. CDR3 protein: CASSWTSGRAGEQFF. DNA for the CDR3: TGTGCCAGCAGTTGGACTAGCGGGAGGGCCGGTGAGCAGTTCTTC.

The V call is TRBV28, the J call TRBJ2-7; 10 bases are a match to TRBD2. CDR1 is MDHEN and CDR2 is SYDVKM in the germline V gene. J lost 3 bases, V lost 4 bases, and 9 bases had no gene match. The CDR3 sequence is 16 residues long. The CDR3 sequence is CASSSPTSGTIYEQYF. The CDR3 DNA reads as TGTGCCAGCAGTTCGCCTACTAGCGGGACTATCTACGAGCAGTACTTC. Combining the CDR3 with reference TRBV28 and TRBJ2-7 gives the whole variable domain DVKVTQSSRYLVKRTGEKVFLECVQDMDHENMFWYRQDPGLGLRLIYFSYDVKMKEKGDIPEGYSVSREKKERFSLILESASTNQTSMYLCASSSPTSGTIYEQYFGPGTRLTVT.

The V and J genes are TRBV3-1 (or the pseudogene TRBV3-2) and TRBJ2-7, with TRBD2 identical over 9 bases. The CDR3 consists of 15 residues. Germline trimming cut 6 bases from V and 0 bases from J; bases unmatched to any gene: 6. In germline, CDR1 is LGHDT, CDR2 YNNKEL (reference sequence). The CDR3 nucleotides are TGTGCCAGCAGGCAAAGCGGGAGGACCTCCTACGAGCAGTACTTC. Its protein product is CASRQSGRTSYEQYF.

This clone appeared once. The CDR3 DNA sequence: TGTGCCAGCGGGGCGGGGGGTCCCCTCCACTTT. This gives the protein CASGAGGPLHF. The chain combines TRBV11-2 with TRBJ1-6; weak D call: TRBD1 (5 bases). Germline values: CDR1 SGHAT, CDR2 FQNNGV. The CDR3 consists of 11 residues. V lost 8 bases and J lost 13, with 12 bases in between.

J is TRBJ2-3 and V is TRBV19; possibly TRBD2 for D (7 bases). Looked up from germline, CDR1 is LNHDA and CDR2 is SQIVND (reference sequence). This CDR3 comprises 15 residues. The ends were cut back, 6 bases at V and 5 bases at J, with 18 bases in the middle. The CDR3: CASSPWGGIRDTQYF. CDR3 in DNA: TGTGCCAGTAGCCCTTGGGGGGGCATTAGAGATACGCAGTATTTT.

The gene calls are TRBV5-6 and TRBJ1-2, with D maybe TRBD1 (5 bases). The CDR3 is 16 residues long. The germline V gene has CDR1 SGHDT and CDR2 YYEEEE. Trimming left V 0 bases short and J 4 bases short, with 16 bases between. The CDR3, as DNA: TGTGCCAGCAGCTTGGGATCGATCGATGGGGGCTATGGCTACACCTTC. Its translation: CASSLGSIDGGYGYTF. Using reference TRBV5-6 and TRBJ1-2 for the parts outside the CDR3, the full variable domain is DAGVTQSPTHLIKTRGQQVTLRCSPKSGHDTVSWYQQALGQGPQFIFQYYEEEERQRGNFPDRFSGHQFPNYSSELNVNALLLGDSALYLCASSLGSIDGGYGYTFGSGTRLTVV.

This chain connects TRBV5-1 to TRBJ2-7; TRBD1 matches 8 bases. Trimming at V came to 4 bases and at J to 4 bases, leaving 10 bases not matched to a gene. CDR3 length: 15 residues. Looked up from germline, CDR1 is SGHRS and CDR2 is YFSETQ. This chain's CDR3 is CASSPQADRAYEQYF. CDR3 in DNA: TGCGCCAGCAGCCCACAAGCGGACAGGGCTTACGAGCAGTACTTC.

CDR3 amino acids: CASRFMRGSYNEQFF. As DNA, the CDR3 is TGCGCCAGCAGGTTTATGAGGGGTTCCTACAATGAGCAGTTCTTC. The chain combines TRBV5-1 with TRBJ2-1, with D tentatively TRBD1 or TRBD2 (5 bases each). This CDR3 spans 15 amino acids. Trimming pared 5 bases from V and 1 base from J, leaving 13 bases between. Germline loops: CDR1 SGHRS, CDR2 YFSETQ.